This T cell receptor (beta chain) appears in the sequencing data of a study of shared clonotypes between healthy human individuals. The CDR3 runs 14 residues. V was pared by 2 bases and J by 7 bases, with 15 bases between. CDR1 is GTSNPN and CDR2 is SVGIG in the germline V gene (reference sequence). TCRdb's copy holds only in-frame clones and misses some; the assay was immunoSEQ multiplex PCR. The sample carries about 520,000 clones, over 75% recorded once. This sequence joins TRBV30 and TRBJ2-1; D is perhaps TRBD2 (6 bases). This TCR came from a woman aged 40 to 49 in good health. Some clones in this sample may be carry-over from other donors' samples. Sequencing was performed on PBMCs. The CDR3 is CAWSKSSVVNEQFF. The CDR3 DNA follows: TGTGCCTGGAGTAAGTCTAGCGTTGTAAATGAGCAGTTCTTC.